This section outlines one T cell receptor (beta chain) sequence together with its context. This sample is drawn from a study of blood T cell repertoires in COVID-19. Generated by immunoSEQ multiplex PCR, the TCRdb table keeps only in-frame clones and is missing some. The sample has a few hundred thousand clones, about 88% seen once. The CDR3 has 16 residues. Per germline, CDR1 KGHDR and CDR2 SFDVKD. The trim removed 4 bases at V and 2 bases at J, leaving 7 bases unmatched. J is TRBJ1-5 and V is TRBV24-1, with 7 positions matching TRBD1. This sequence was found in a woman between 45 and 65 years old who had been exposed to COVID-19. The specimen sequenced was PBMCs or T cells enriched from blood (not recorded which). The CDR3 DNA reads TGTGCCACCAGTGACTCGACCAGGGGGGGCAATCAGCCCCAGCATTTT. This gives the protein CATSDSTRGGNQPQHF.